A selection of T cell receptor beta chains follows, all from one sample in a study of shared clonotypes between healthy human individuals. The data were produced by immunoSEQ multiplex PCR, yet TCRdb's version contains in-frame clones alone and is incomplete. This sample has around 530,000 clones, with around 76% found just once. The sequenced sample was PBMCs. The receptors come from a woman between 40 and 50 years old in good health. Some clones in this sample may be carry-over from other donors' samples. CDR3s include the opening cysteine and the closing phenylalanine or tryptophan. The D gene is left open where the match is weak. Size is stated for part of the rows, as once, few or many counts, or as a class when the clone is expanded.

D	V	size	J	DNA	CDR3
NA	TRBV6-6	NA	TRBJ1-5	TGTGCCAGCAGATACTCAGGGAATCAGCCCCAGCATTTT	CASRYSGNQPQHF
NA	TRBV5-5	NA	TRBJ2-3	TGTGCCAGCAGCTTGGGCGACACAGATACGCAGTATTTT	CASSLGDTDTQYF
NA	TRBV7-6	NA	TRBJ2-3	TGTGCCAGCAGCTTTCGATCGCCGGCCCAGGGCTGGGGAACAGATACGCAGTATTTT	CASSFRSPAQGWGTDTQYF
NA	TRBV19	NA	TRBJ1-5	TGTGCCAGTAGTACCAACCCGGGATCTTCGAGGCAGCCCCAGCATTTT	CASSTNPGSSRQPQHF
NA	TRBV27	NA	TRBJ2-4	TGTGTCAGCAGTTCAGCTCCCGGGTCCAGAATTAAAAACATTCAGTACTTC	CVSSSAPGSRIKNIQYF
NA	TRBV5-1	few	TRBJ1-4	TGCGCCAGCAGCTTGGCGAGTGGTAATGAAAAACTGTTTTTT	CASSLASGNEKLFF
TRBD1	TRBV4-1	NA	TRBJ2-2	TGCGCCAGCAGTCGGACAGGCAGGAACACCGGGGAGCTGTTTTTT	CASSRTGRNTGELFF
NA	TRBV19	few	TRBJ1-1	TGTGCCAGTAGTATAACAGAGAACACTGAAGCTTTCTTT	CASSITENTEAFF
NA	TRBV18	NA	TRBJ2-1	TGTGCCAGCTCACCACGGGGCGGGAATCTGTACAATGAGCAGTTCTTC	CASSPRGGNLYNEQFF
TRBD2	TRBV27	once	TRBJ2-7	TGTGCCAGCAGAACTAGCGGGAGCTACGAGCAGTACTTC	CASRTSGSYEQYF
TRBD2	TRBV30	NA	TRBJ2-4	TGTGCCTGGAGTCCTCAGGCCACCGGTACTAGCGTTCTGAACTTC	CAWSPQATGTSVLNF
NA	TRBV2	NA	TRBJ2-6	TGTGCCAGCAGTGTTAGCGGCTCTGGGGCCAACGTCCTGACTTTC	CASSVSGSGANVLTF
NA	TRBV11-1	NA	TRBJ2-2	TGTGCCAGCAGCTCTACTGACACCGGGGAGCTGTTTTTT	CASSSTDTGELFF
TRBD1	TRBV29-1	NA	TRBJ2-7	TGCAGCGTTGTCGCAGGGGGCTCCTACGAGCAGTACTTC	CSVVAGGSYEQYF
NA	TRBV7-2	NA	TRBJ2-7	TGTGCCAGCGGGTCGGCAGGGGGGGCCTACGAGCAGTACTTC	CASGSAGGAYEQYF
TRBD2	TRBV30	NA	TRBJ2-2	TGTGCCTGGTTGGGTAGCGGGAGTGGTTGGGAGCTGTTTTTT	CAWLGSGSGWELFF
NA	TRBV5-4	once	TRBJ2-1	TGTGCCAGCAGCGGGGACGGGCACAATGAGCAGTTCTTC	CASSGDGHNEQFF
NA	TRBV4-2	NA	TRBJ2-1	TGTGCCAGCAGCCAAGCGGCATCGGGCTCCTACAATGAGCAGTTCTTC	CASSQAASGSYNEQFF
NA	TRBV6-5	NA	TRBJ2-5	TGTGCCAGCAGTTACGGGCATCACCAAGAGACCCAGTACTTC	CASSYGHHQETQYF
TRBD1	TRBV2	many	TRBJ2-5	TGTGCCATACGGGACAGTGAGACCCAGTACTTC	CAIRDSETQYF
NA	TRBV11-2	NA	TRBJ1-1	TGTGCCAGCAGCCCGAGGACGCTACTGGACACTGAAGCTTTCTTT	CASSPRTLLDTEAFF
TRBD1	TRBV15	NA	TRBJ1-1	TGTGCCACCAGCAGACCAGGGGGCCCCACTGAAGCTTTCTTT	CATSRPGGPTEAFF
TRBD2	TRBV7-9	NA	TRBJ2-7	TGTGCCAGCGCTAGCGGGAGCTACGAGCAGTACTTC	CASASGSYEQYF
NA	TRBV7-8	NA	TRBJ2-7	TGTGCCAGCAGCTTGTTGGTTGGGGGGCTCTACGAGCAGTACTTC	CASSLLVGGLYEQYF
NA	TRBV5-1	NA	TRBJ2-7	TGCGCCAGCAGCTCACAAGGGGGGCAGGACTACGAGCAGTACTTC	CASSSQGGQDYEQYF
TRBD1	TRBV13	NA	TRBJ2-5	TGTGCCAGCAGTTCCCCCGGGACAGACACCTCAGGGACCCAGTACTTC	CASSSPGTDTSGTQYF
TRBD2	TRBV4-2	NA	TRBJ2-3	TGTGCCAGCAGCCTCCAGCGGGAGGCTCATACGCAGTATTTT	CASSLQREAHTQYF
TRBD1	TRBV28	NA	TRBJ2-7	TGTGCCAGCAGTTTTAGGCCCGACGGGACAGGGGATACCTACGAGCAGTACTTC	CASSFRPDGTGDTYEQYF
NA	TRBV30	NA	TRBJ1-2	TGTGCCTGGGGGGTCGGGGGCGCCTATGGCTACACCTTC	CAWGVGGAYGYTF
NA	TRBV2	NA	TRBJ2-5	TGTGCCAGCAGTGACGGCCGGTACCAAGAGACCCAGTACTTC	CASSDGRYQETQYF
NA	TRBV7-9	NA	TRBJ1-1	TGTGCCAGCACGCCGGGGGGGCTGGGGAACACTGAAGCTTTCTTT	CASTPGGLGNTEAFF
NA	TRBV6-6	once	TRBJ1-1	TGTGCCAGCAGTCAACCGGGACAAATATCGACTGAAGCTTTCTTT	CASSQPGQISTEAFF
NA	TRBV7-8	NA	TRBJ2-1	TGTGCCAGCAGCTTATTAGTAATCGGAGGCGAGCAGTTCTTC	CASSLLVIGGEQFF
TRBD1	TRBV7-2	few	TRBJ2-7	TGTGCCAGCAGCTTTAGGGGGGACAGGGGCGAGCAGTACTTC	CASSFRGDRGEQYF
NA	TRBV28	few	TRBJ1-1	TGTGCCAGCCGACCGTCGACATCCCCTGAAGCTTTCTTT	CASRPSTSPEAFF
TRBD2	TRBV10-2	NA	TRBJ2-1	TGCGCCAGCAGCCTAGCGGGAAACAATGAGCAGTTCTTC	CASSLAGNNEQFF
NA	TRBV7-6	NA	TRBJ2-7	TGTGCCAGCAGCCCGGGACTGAGCTCCTACGAGCAGTACTTC	CASSPGLSSYEQYF
NA	TRBV20-1	NA	TRBJ1-1	TGCAGTGCTACGGACATCTCTTTCTTT	CSATDISFF
NA	TRBV7-9	NA	TRBJ2-7	TGTGCCAGCAGCTTAGTTGGGGTGACCTACGAGCAGTACTTC	CASSLVGVTYEQYF
TRBD2	TRBV6-1	NA	TRBJ2-7	TGTGCCAGCAATAAGCGGGGGGCGTACGAGCAGTACTTC	CASNKRGAYEQYF
NA	TRBV11-1	once	TRBJ2-7	TGTGCCAGCAGCTTATTCGACGCAGGCCCGGCGACCTACGAGCAGTACTTC	CASSLFDAGPATYEQYF
TRBD2	TRBV7-9	few	TRBJ2-7	TGTGCCAGCAGACCCGGGACTAGCGGCCACGAGCAGTACTTC	CASRPGTSGHEQYF
TRBD1	TRBV7-9	few	TRBJ1-1	TGTGTCAGCAGCTTAGAGACAGGGGGCGAAGCTTTCTTT	CVSSLETGGEAFF
NA	TRBV28	NA	TRBJ1-2	TGTGCACAAGGAGACGCTAACTATGGCTACACCTTC	CAQGDANYGYTF
TRBD1	TRBV5-1	NA	TRBJ1-2	TGCGCCAGCAGCTTTGGACAGGGGGCAAGCTATGGCTACACCTTC	CASSFGQGASYGYTF
NA	TRBV20-1	NA	TRBJ1-2	TGCAGTGCTAGACAGGGCAGTGGCTACACCTTC	CSARQGSGYTF
TRBD1	TRBV28	NA	TRBJ1-5	TGTGCCAGCACCTCGGACAGGGGGGCGGTTCAGCCCCAGCATTTT	CASTSDRGAVQPQHF
NA	TRBV19	NA	TRBJ1-2	TGTGCCAGTAGTATCAGGACCGGGACCTCATATGGCTACACCTTC	CASSIRTGTSYGYTF
NA	TRBV30	NA	TRBJ2-5	TGTGCCTGGACCTTCCAAGAGACCCAGTACTTC	CAWTFQETQYF
TRBD1	TRBV18	NA	TRBJ2-7	TGTGCCAGCTCACCCGGGCTGACAGGGGGCTACGAGCAGTACTTC	CASSPGLTGGYEQYF
TRBD1	TRBV5-3	few	TRBJ2-7	TGTGCCAGAAGCGTGGGACAGGGCTACGAGCAGTACTTC	CARSVGQGYEQYF
TRBD1	TRBV6-1	NA	TRBJ2-7	TGTGCCAGCAGTGAACCGGGACAGGTGCCCTACGAGCAGTACTTC	CASSEPGQVPYEQYF
TRBD1	TRBV7-9	NA	TRBJ2-1	TGTGCCAGCAGCCCTCCGGGACAGACCTACAATGAGCAGTTCTTC	CASSPPGQTYNEQFF
NA	TRBV2	few	TRBJ1-5	TGTGCCAGCAGTGAACACTGGAGCCAGCCCCAGCATTTT	CASSEHWSQPQHF
NA	TRBV30	NA	TRBJ2-7	TGTGCCTGGAGGCCCTGGCGGGACGCCTACGAGCAGTACTTC	CAWRPWRDAYEQYF